This TCR beta chain appears in the sequencing data of a study of T cells in Graves' hyperthyroidism and ophthalmopathy. As concerns this clonotype: Just one base apart from a much larger clone, this may be a read error.

RNA transcripts provided the source from which TCR beta CDR3 regions were amplified. TCR CDR3 underwent first-round RT-PCR with the HTBI primer set. Via MiXCR, TCRdb re-called the multiplex PCR reads, giving one row per CDR3 protein. The table lists around 340,000 distinct CDR3 sequences, roughly 17% of them singletons. Germline V gives CDR1 DFQATT, CDR2 SNEGSKA (reference sequence). The V gene lost 3 bases and the J gene lost 3 bases, with 8 bases spanning the gap. This CDR3 comprises 12 residues. The sample was blood. V gene TRBV20-1 combines with J gene TRBJ2-5, with TRBD2 as a possible D gene (5 bases). The receptor was derived from a woman aged 25-40 years with Graves' hyperthyroidism that later progressed to Graves' ophthalmopathy. CDR3 region: CSASVEEETQYF. The CDR3 region has the DNA TGCAGTGCTAGTGTGGAGGAAGAGACCCAGTACTTC.